Below are 21 T cell receptor beta chains sequenced from a single sample in a study of blood T cell repertoires in COVID-19. Generated by immunoSEQ multiplex PCR, the TCRdb table keeps only in-frame clones and is missing some. Counted here are 150,000 to 200,000 clones, 70% to 90% occurring once; the ten biggest clones make up roughly 3%. The material sequenced was peripheral blood. Receptors were obtained from a man in his fifties or sixties with acute or convalescent COVID-19.

In this sample, this clone turned up once. V gene TRBV15 combines with J gene TRBJ2-1; 8 bases agree with TRBD2. The CDR3 length is 13 residues. CDR1 is LNHNV and CDR2 is YYDKDF in the germline V gene (reference sequence). With 5 bases clipped from V and 9 bases from J, the junction kept 6 bases outside the gene matches. In DNA, the CDR3 is TGTGCCACCAGCCGAGCGGGAGTGACTGAGCAGTTCTTC. Translated, it gives CATSRAGVTEQFF.

This sequence joins TRBV25-1 and TRBJ2-5; 7 bases match TRBD2. Germline CDR1 is MGHDK and CDR2 is SYGVNS. This CDR3 is built from 16 residues. V was clipped by 1 base and J by 2 bases; unmatched bases: 7. CDR3 nucleotides: TGTGCCAGCAGTGAATGGTCCGGGGAGGGGCAAGAGACCCAGTACTTC. It specifies CASSEWSGEGQETQYF. Full variable domain (rest looked up from reference TRBV25-1 and TRBJ2-5): EADIYQTPRYLVIGTGKKITLECSQTMGHDKMYWYQQDPGMELHLIHYSYGVNSTEKGDLSSESTVSRIRTEHFPLTLESARPSHTSQYLCASSEWSGEGQETQYFGPGTRLLVL.

This chain links TRBV27 with TRBJ2-2; 11 bases are a match to TRBD2. Per the germline V gene, CDR1 is MNHEY and CDR2 is SMNVEV (reference sequence). The CDR3 runs to 16 residues. V trimming: 7 bases; J trimming: 4 bases; junction bases outside the gene matches: 8. The DNA of the CDR3 is TGTGCCAGCATCTCAGCTAGCGGGAGGATCACCGGGGAGCTGTTTTTT. Translating it yields CASISASGRITGELFF.

The chain uses TRBV5-5 and TRBJ1-5; 8 bases line up with TRBD1. This CDR3 has 16 residues. The J segment lost 4 bases and the V segment lost 0 bases, leaving 6 bases of the junction unmatched. In germline, CDR1 is SGHKS, CDR2 YYEKEE (reference sequence). The CDR3 reads CASSLAAQGANQPQHF. The CDR3, as DNA: TGTGCCAGCAGCTTGGCCGCCCAGGGGGCGAATCAGCCCCAGCATTTT.

This sequence joins TRBV2 and TRBJ2-7; 10 nucleotides line up with TRBD1. The CDR3 has 13 amino acids. Germline V gives CDR1 SNHLY, CDR2 FYNNEI. Trimming took 6 bases from V and 7 from J; bases not matched to a gene: 6. CDR3 residues: CASRGTGEVEQYF. CDR3 nucleotide sequence: TGTGCCAGCAGGGGGACAGGGGAGGTAGAGCAGTACTTC.

The chain recombines TRBV7-2 with TRBJ2-1; 14 nucleotides align to TRBD2. In germline, CDR1 is SGHTA, CDR2 FQGNSA. V shed 4 bases, J shed 1 base, and the junction held 3 bases outside the gene matches. The CDR3 loop spans 17 amino acids. CDR3 DNA: TGTGCCAGCAGCTGGACTAGCGGGAGGATTTCCTACAATGAGCAGTTCTTC. Protein product: CASSWTSGRISYNEQFF.

As for this clone: Within the sample, other DNA sequences also encode this same CDR3. The rearrangement links TRBV28 to TRBJ1-1; perhaps TRBD1 as D (5 bases). CDR3 length: 13 amino acids. Per germline, CDR1 MDHEN and CDR2 SYDVKM. Trimming cost V 1 base and J 4 bases, with 7 bases left between them. The CDR3 region is CASSLSGGTEAFF. The CDR3 DNA reads TGTGCCAGCAGTTTATCGGGGGGCACTGAAGCTTTCTTT. The full variable domain, its missing parts supplied by reference TRBV28 and TRBJ1-1, is DVKVTQSSRYLVKRTGEKVFLECVQDMDHENMFWYRQDPGLGLRLIYFSYDVKMKEKGDIPEGYSVSREKKERFSLILESASTNQTSMYLCASSLSGGTEAFFGQGTRLTVV.

The chain carries TRBV14 and TRBJ2-7; 10 nucleotides agree with TRBD2. J gave up 0 bases and V 3 bases, and 5 bases lay outside the gene matches. The germline V gene has CDR1 SGHDN and CDR2 FVKESK. The CDR3 is 16 residues long. CDR3 bases: TGTGCCAGCAGCCATTGGACTAGCGGAAGCTCCTACGAGCAGTACTTC. Encoded protein: CASSHWTSGSSYEQYF.

This clone was detected only once. The V call is TRBV5-6, the J call TRBJ1-4, with D uncertain. The CDR3 runs 13 residues. Per germline, CDR1 SGHDT and CDR2 YYEEEE. V was trimmed by 2 bases and J by 8 bases, leaving 10 bases between them. The CDR3 is CASSLWEEEKLFF. The CDR3 nucleotides are TGTGCCAGCAGCTTATGGGAGGAAGAAAAACTGTTTTTT.

V gene TRBV18 combines with J gene TRBJ2-5; 15 bases match TRBD2. The trim removed 4 bases at V and 3 bases at J, leaving 3 bases unmatched. The length of the CDR3 is 16 residues. Germline CDR1 KGHSH, CDR2 LQKENI. The DNA of the CDR3 is TGTGCCAGCTCACAAGGACTAGCGGGAGGGGAAGAGACCCAGTACTTC. Translating it yields CASSQGLAGGEETQYF.

The J gene is TRBJ2-3, the V gene TRBV24-1, with 15 bases fitting TRBD2. With V trimmed by 2 bases and J by 5 bases, 4 bases remained unmatched. This CDR3 has 17 residues. Germline loops: CDR1 KGHDR, CDR2 SFDVKD. DNA of the CDR3: TGTGCCACCAGTGATTCAGGACTAGCGGGAGGGCAAGATACGCAGTATTTT. This gives the protein CATSDSGLAGGQDTQYF.

A word on this clone: This same CDR3 is encoded by further DNA sequences in the sample. The gene calls are TRBV5-1 and TRBJ1-4; TRBD1 is a possible D gene (6 bases). Trimming shortened V by 0 bases and J by 2 bases, and 11 bases separated the two germline ends. The CDR3 is made up of 16 amino acids. Germline V CDR1 and CDR2: SGHRS, YFSETQ. The CDR3, as DNA: TGCGCCAGCAGCTTGGGGCAGGGGCCGACTAATGAAAAACTGTTTTTT. Its translation: CASSLGQGPTNEKLFF.

The J gene is TRBJ1-2, the V gene TRBV30; no reliable D call. The CDR3 length is 13 residues. Trimming took 5 bases from V and 4 from J, leaving 14 bases between them. Looked up from germline, CDR1 is GTSNPN and CDR2 is SVGIG (reference sequence). The CDR3: CAWALSHGYGYTF. DNA for the CDR3: TGTGCCTGGGCTCTAAGCCACGGCTATGGCTACACCTTC.

This clone was seen a single time. The V call is TRBV5-4, the J call TRBJ2-1; 11 bases agree with TRBD2. Trimming took 1 base from V and 3 from J; bases not matched to a gene: 3. The CDR3 covers 16 residues. CDR1 and CDR2 from the germline V gene are SGHNT and YYREEE (reference sequence). Here the CDR3 DNA reads TGTGCCAGCAGCTTGCCGGGGACTAGCGGCTACAATGAGCAGTTCTTC. This sequence encodes CASSLPGTSGYNEQFF.

A single count supports this clone. This chain links TRBV5-1 with TRBJ1-2, with 8 bases aligning to TRBD1. Unmatched junction bases numbered 11, after V lost 0 bases and J lost 4 bases. This CDR3 region has 17 residues. The germline V gene encodes CDR1 SGHRS and CDR2 YFSETQ. The CDR3 coding sequence is TGCGCCAGCAGCTTGGAACTTCGAGACAGGGGCGGCTATGGCTACACCTTC. Its translation: CASSLELRDRGGYGYTF.

The chain carries TRBV2 and TRBJ2-1, with 9 bases identical to TRBD1. The trim removed 5 bases at V and 6 bases at J, leaving 11 bases unmatched. Germline V lookup: CDR1 SNHLY, CDR2 FYNNEI. The CDR3 length is 16 residues. The CDR3 region has the DNA TGTGCCAGCAGTCCCACAGGGGGCGGGGCCGGCAATGAGCAGTTCTTC. Protein product: CASSPTGGGAGNEQFF.

The rearrangement uses TRBV27 and TRBJ2-5; a weak D match, TRBD1 (6 bases). The CDR3 consists of 13 residues. Between the trimmed V and J ends, which lost 6 bases and 4 bases, there was a span of 12 bases. Per the germline V gene, CDR1 is MNHEY and CDR2 is SMNVEV (reference sequence). The CDR3 coding sequence is TGTGCCAGCAGCAGGGAAGGGGGAGAGACCCAGTACTTC. Protein sequence: CASSREGGETQYF.

This chain connects TRBV18 to TRBJ2-7; TRBD1 matches at 9 bases. This CDR3 spans 14 amino acids. Germline CDR1 reads KGHSH; CDR2 reads LQKENI. Trimming took 5 bases from V and 3 from J; bases not matched to a gene: 5. CDR3 nucleotide sequence: TGTGCCAGCTCATCCGGGACAGGGTTCTACGAGCAGTACTTC. Its translation is CASSSGTGFYEQYF.

The chain carries TRBV10-2 and TRBJ2-1; 12 bases line up with TRBD2. The CDR3 contains 16 residues. The V and J ends lost 4 bases and 6 bases, in that order; junction bases with no gene match: 7. Germline lookup yields CDR1 WSHSY and CDR2 SAAADI. CDR3 region: CASSGITSGRPNEQFF. CDR3 DNA sequence: TGCGCCAGCAGTGGGATTACTAGCGGGAGGCCCAATGAGCAGTTCTTC.

This chain connects TRBV19 to TRBJ2-3, with TRBD1 matching 8 bases. CDR1 and CDR2 (germline): LNHDA, SQIVND (reference sequence). This CDR3 is built from 15 residues. V lost 4 bases, J lost 5 bases, and 8 bases stayed unmatched. Here the CDR3 reads CASSTRDRRVDTQYF. For the CDR3, the DNA is TGTGCCAGTAGTACCCGGGACAGGAGAGTAGATACGCAGTATTTT. The full variable domain, in which reference TRBV19 and TRBJ2-3 provide the parts outside the CDR3, is DGGITQSPKYLFRKEGQNVTLSCEQNLNHDAMYWYRQDPGQGLRLIYYSQIVNDFQKGDIAEGYSVSREKKESFPLTVTSAQKNPTAFYLCASSTRDRRVDTQYFGPGTRLTVL.

V and J are TRBV20-1 and TRBJ1-1; D not certain. This CDR3 has 11 residues. Germline V gives CDR1 DFQATT, CDR2 SNEGSKA (reference sequence). V lost 7 bases and J lost 1, with 7 bases in between. The CDR3 bases are TGCAGTGAATCGGGGAACACTGAAGCTTTCTTT. Its protein product is CSESGNTEAFF.